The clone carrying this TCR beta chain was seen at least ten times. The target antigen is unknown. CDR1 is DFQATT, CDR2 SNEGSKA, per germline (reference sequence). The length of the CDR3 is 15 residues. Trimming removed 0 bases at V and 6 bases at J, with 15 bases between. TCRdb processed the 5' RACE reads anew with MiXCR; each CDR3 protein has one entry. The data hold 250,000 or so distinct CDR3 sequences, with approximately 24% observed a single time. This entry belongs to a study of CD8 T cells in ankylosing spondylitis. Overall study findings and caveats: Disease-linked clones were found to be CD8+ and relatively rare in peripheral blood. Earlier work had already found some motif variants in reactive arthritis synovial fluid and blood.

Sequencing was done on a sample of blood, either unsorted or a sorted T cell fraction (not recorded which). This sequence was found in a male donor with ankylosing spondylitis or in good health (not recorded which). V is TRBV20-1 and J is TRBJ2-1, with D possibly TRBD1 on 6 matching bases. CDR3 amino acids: CSARDGRGFGNEQFF. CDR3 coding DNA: TGCAGTGCTAGAGATGGTAGGGGGTTCGGCAATGAGCAGTTCTTC.